This T cell receptor (beta chain) came from a study of shared clonotypes between healthy human individuals. V dropped 1 base and J dropped 4 bases, with 9 bases sitting between them. The CDR3 loop spans 14 amino acids. The germline V gene encodes CDR1 LNHNV and CDR2 YYDKDF (reference sequence). Notes on the study in general: Clonotypes shared by all four sorted-subset donors had higher generation probabilities than non-shared clonotypes. Despite large depth, sorted-subset datasets appeared incompletely sequenced.

All donors were healthy HIV-negative adults lacking recent acute infections or vaccinations. Authors' analysis steps: As immunoSEQ supplied junction-only sequences (without quality scores), filtering differed. The assay was immunoSEQ multiplex PCR, and TCRdb's table has in-frame clones only and misses some. Clonal size and the V and J genes are those of that table, whereas D and trimming came from the DNA. This sample has fewer than 3 million clones; about nine tenths occur once, and the top ten carry approximately 0.41%. A note on this clone: Its target is not known.

V is TRBV15 and J is TRBJ2-3; D ambiguous. Material: naive CD4+ T cells from PBMCs. Subset of the sample: CD45RA+ positively selected. The receptor was isolated from a young man in good health. Some clones in this sample may be carry-over from other donors' samples. CDR3 amino acids: CATSRGGIADTQYF. DNA of the CDR3: TGTGCCACCAGCAGAGGTGGGATCGCAGATACGCAGTATTTT.